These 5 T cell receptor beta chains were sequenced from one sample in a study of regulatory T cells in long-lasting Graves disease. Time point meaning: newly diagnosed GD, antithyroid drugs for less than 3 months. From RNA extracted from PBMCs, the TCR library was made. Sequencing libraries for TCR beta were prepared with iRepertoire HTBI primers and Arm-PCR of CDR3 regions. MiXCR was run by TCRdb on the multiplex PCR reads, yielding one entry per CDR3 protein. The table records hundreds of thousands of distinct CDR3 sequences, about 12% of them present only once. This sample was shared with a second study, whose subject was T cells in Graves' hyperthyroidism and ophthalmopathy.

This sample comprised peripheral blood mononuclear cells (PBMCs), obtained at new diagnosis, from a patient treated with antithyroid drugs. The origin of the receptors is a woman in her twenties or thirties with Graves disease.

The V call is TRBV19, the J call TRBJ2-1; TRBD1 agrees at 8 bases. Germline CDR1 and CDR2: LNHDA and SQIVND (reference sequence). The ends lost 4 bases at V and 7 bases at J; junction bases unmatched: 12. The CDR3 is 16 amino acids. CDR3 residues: CASSTGTGRAQNEQFF. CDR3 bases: TGTGCCAGTAGTACAGGGACAGGCCGGGCTCAGAATGAGCAGTTCTTC. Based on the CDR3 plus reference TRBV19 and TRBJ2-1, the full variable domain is DGGITQSPKYLFRKEGQNVTLSCEQNLNHDAMYWYRQDPGQGLRLIYYSQIVNDFQKGDIAEGYSVSREKKESFPLTVTSAQKNPTAFYLCASSTGTGRAQNEQFFGPGTRLTVL.

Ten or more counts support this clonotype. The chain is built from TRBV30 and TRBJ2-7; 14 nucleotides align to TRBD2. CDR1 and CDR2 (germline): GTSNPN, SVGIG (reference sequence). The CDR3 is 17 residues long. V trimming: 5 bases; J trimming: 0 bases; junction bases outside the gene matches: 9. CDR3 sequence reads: CAWEPGLAGAFSYEQYF. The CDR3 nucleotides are TGTGCCTGGGAACCGGGACTAGCGGGAGCCTTCTCCTACGAGCAGTACTTC.

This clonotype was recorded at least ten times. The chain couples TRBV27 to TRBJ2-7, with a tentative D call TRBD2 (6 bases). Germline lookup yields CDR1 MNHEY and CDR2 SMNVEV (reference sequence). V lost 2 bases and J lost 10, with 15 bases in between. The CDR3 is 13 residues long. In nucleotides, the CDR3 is TGTGCCAGCAGTTTAGAGCCGGGGACTTCCCAGTACTTC. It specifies CASSLEPGTSQYF.

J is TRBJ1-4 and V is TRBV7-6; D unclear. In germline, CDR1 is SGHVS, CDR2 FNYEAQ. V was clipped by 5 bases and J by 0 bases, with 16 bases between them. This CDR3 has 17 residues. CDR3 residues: CASSPERASTTNEKLFF. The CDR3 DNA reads TGTGCCAGCAGCCCAGAAAGAGCTTCGACAACTAATGAAAAACTGTTTTTT. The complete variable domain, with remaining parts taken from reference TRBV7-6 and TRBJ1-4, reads GAGVSQSPRYKVTKRGQDVALRCDPISGHVSLYWYRQALGQGPEFLTYFNYEAQQDKSGLPNDRFSAERPEGSISTLTIQRTEQRDSAMYRCASSPERASTTNEKLFFGSGTQLSVL.

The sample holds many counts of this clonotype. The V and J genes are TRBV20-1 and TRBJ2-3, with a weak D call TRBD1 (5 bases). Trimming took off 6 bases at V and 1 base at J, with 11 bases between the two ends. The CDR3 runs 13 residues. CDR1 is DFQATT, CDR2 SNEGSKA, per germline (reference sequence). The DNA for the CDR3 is TGCAGTGCCCTGCCGACAGGCACAGATACGCAGTATTTT. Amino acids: CSALPTGTDTQYF.